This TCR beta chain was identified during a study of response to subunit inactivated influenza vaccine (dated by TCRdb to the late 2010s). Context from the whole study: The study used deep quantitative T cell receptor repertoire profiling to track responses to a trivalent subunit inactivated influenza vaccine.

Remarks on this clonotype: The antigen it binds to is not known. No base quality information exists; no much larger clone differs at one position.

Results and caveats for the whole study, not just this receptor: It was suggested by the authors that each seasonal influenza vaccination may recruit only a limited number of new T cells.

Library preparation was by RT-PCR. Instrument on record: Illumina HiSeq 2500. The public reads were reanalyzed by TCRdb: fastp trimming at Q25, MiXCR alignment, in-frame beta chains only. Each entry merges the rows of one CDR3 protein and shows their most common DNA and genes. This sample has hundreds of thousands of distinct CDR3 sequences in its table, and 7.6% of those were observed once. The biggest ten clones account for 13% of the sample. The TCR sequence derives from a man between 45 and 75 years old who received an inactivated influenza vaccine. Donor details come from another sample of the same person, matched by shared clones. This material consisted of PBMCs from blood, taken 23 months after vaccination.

CDR3 sequence: CSVRTFAVGEKLFF. The nucleotide sequence reads as follows: TGCAGCGTTAGGACCTTCGCCGTAGGAGAAAAACTGTTTTTT. The chain links TRBV29-1 with TRBJ1-4; no D gene is confidently identified. For CDR1 and CDR2, the germline V gene lists SQVTM and ANQGSEA. The cysteine opens and the phenylalanine closes a CDR3 of 14 amino acids. CDR3 DNA only is kept here, 42 bases in frame from base 1. V gives up 5 bases and J gives up 8 bases, and the segment between their germline ends measures 18 bases.